This T cell receptor beta chain emerged from a study of Graves' ophthalmopathy and Graves' hyperthyroidism. The study's findings and limits: The 13-signature model separated ophthalmopathy from stable hyperthyroidism at approximately 91% sensitivity and almost 83% specificity.

This clonotype was seen at least ten times. The antigen is undetermined. Participants with hyperthyroidism, aged 18 to 65, were newly diagnosed with under 2 months' duration. In this cohort, patients with other autoimmune diseases, uncontrolled infections, pregnancy or lactation were excluded. Diagnosis relied on clinical symptoms, serum thyroxine, TRAb, thyroid ultrasound and orbital computed tomography. Germline assignment: CDR1 DFQATT and CDR2 SNEGSKA (reference sequence). The V end was cut by 0 bases, the J end by 6 bases, with 20 bases between. This CDR3 is built from 16 residues. Amplification from RNA transcripts yielded the TCR beta CDR3 regions. An opening RT-PCR round employed HTBI primers and preceded a second-round multiplex PCR. Each CDR3 protein is one row after TCRdb ran MiXCR on the multiplex PCR reads. The sample contains a few hundred thousand distinct CDR3 sequences, 17% of which appear only once.

The rearrangement uses TRBV20-1 and TRBJ1-1; unclear D gene. The origin of this receptor is an adult woman with stable Graves' hyperthyroidism. The material sequenced was peripheral blood. CDR3 coding DNA: TGCAGTGCTAGAGACCCAAAGACGTCCCTGTTCCCTGAAGCTTTCTTT. Its protein product is CSARDPKTSLFPEAFF.